This entry features one T cell receptor beta chain sequence. The record originates from a study of CD8+ T cells in alopecia areata. V was shortened by 2 bases and J by 6 bases, with 17 bases between the two germline ends. Per the germline V gene, CDR1 is MNHEY and CDR2 is SVGAGI. The CDR3 is made up of 16 amino acids. RNA, once extracted, was reverse transcribed into cDNA for use as the sequencing template. The method was immunoSEQ multiplex PCR; TCRdb's version includes in-frame clones alone and lacks a portion of them. The sample records more than 85,000 clones, 40% to 55% being singletons. The chain employs TRBV6-5 and TRBJ2-4; possibly TRBD1 for D (6 bases). Sequences were obtained from CD4+ T cells sorted from blood. This receptor was taken from a human donor with alopecia areata. The DNA for the CDR3 is TGTGCCAGCAGTTACACGGGAAACAGGGATCGAAACATTCAGTACTTC. Translating it yields CASSYTGNRDRNIQYF.